These 26 T cell receptor beta chains were sequenced from one sample in a study of radiotherapy plus CTLA-4 blockade in lung cancer. Assay: immunoSEQ multiplex PCR; the TCRdb copy retains only in-frame clones and omits some. The profile shows about 98,000 clones, more than 75% of them singletons. Specimen: peripheral blood, collected from a patient treated with radiotherapy plus ipilimumab. The receptors derive from a human donor with non-small cell lung cancer who had a partial response to radiotherapy plus ipilimumab.

The chain uses TRBV7-9 and TRBJ1-2; D is ambiguous. V gave up 6 bases and J gave up 4 bases, with 12 bases separating them. The CDR3 runs to 13 residues. Germline V gene lookup returns CDR1 SEHNR and CDR2 FQNEAQ (reference sequence). The CDR3 sequence is CASSLEAVYGYTF. For the CDR3, the DNA is TGTGCCAGCAGTCTTGAGGCAGTCTATGGCTACACCTTC.

This clone came up a few times. The chain joins TRBV5-4 to TRBJ1-1; TRBD1 is a possible D gene (5 bases). This CDR3 contains 15 residues. Trimming pared 4 bases from V and 0 bases from J, leaving 13 bases between. Germline CDR1 is SGHNT and CDR2 is YYREEE (reference sequence). CDR3 amino acids: CASSPMGGMNTEAFF. CDR3 coding DNA: TGTGCCAGCAGCCCTATGGGGGGTATGAACACTGAAGCTTTCTTT.

The V and J genes are TRBV29-1 and TRBJ2-1; 8 positions agree with TRBD1. The germline V gene encodes CDR1 SQVTM and CDR2 ANQGSEA. The CDR3 runs to 14 residues. With 8 bases clipped from V and 6 bases from J, the junction kept 12 bases outside the gene matches. The CDR3 sequence: CSPTRTGRTNEQFF. The CDR3 bases are TGCAGCCCCACGCGGACAGGGCGTACCAATGAGCAGTTCTTC.

J is TRBJ2-1 and V is TRBV29-1; TRBD2 matches 11 bases. There are 17 residues in the CDR3. Germline lookup yields CDR1 SQVTM and CDR2 ANQGSEA. V lost 3 bases, J lost 8 bases, and 15 bases stayed unmatched. DNA for the CDR3: TGCAGCGTTGACCGGCTAGCGGGAGGCCCCAAGGGGTATGAGCAGTTCTTC. Translating gives CSVDRLAGGPKGYEQFF.

Concerning this clone: The same CDR3 can be traced to other DNA sequences in this sample. J is TRBJ1-2 and V is TRBV28; D is undetermined. This CDR3 is built from 11 residues. CDR1 is MDHEN, CDR2 SYDVKM, per germline. The V end was cut by 5 bases, the J end by 8 bases, with 9 bases between. The CDR3 here is CASSTRGGYTF. DNA for the CDR3: TGTGCCAGCAGTACCCGGGGAGGCTACACCTTC.

The chain recombines TRBV5-4 with TRBJ2-5; 7 bases line up with TRBD2. CDR1 and CDR2 (germline): SGHNT, YYREEE (reference sequence). Germline trimming cut 5 bases from V and 4 bases from J; bases unmatched to any gene: 11. The CDR3 length is 15 residues. The DNA for the CDR3 is TGTGCCAGCAGATTGATGGGAGGGCCGGGAGAGACCCAGTACTTC. Protein sequence: CASRLMGGPGETQYF.

This chain uses TRBV5-1 with TRBJ2-4; the match to TRBD1 covers 9 bases. The CDR3 consists of 15 residues. The V segment lost 0 bases and the J segment 8 bases; nucleotides outside the gene matches: 6. Germline V gives CDR1 SGHRS, CDR2 YFSETQ. The chain's CDR3 is CASSLAGGQGDIQYF. The CDR3 DNA reads TGCGCCAGCAGCTTGGCCGGGGGACAGGGCGACATTCAGTACTTC.

The chain is built from TRBV19 and TRBJ2-5; perhaps TRBD1 as D (6 bases). Trimming removed 4 bases from V and 5 bases from J, with 11 bases in between. Germline V lookup: CDR1 LNHDA, CDR2 SQIVND (reference sequence). The CDR3 consists of 13 residues. The CDR3, as DNA: TGTGCCAGTAGTAGGTCAGGGGCTGAGACCCAGTACTTC. It codes for CASSRSGAETQYF.

CDR3 residues: CAWTGQTYNEQFF. The CDR3 nucleotides are TGTGCCTGGACGGGACAGACCTACAATGAGCAGTTCTTC. The chain combines TRBV30 with TRBJ2-1, with 7 bases identical to TRBD1. Trimming removed 4 bases from V and 2 bases from J; junction bases left unmatched: 2. Looked up from germline, CDR1 is GTSNPN and CDR2 is SVGIG (reference sequence). The CDR3 is 13 residues long. Combining the CDR3 with reference TRBV30 and TRBJ2-1 gives the whole variable domain SQTIHQWPATLVQPVGSPLSLECTVEGTSNPNLYWYRQAAGRGLQLLFYSVGIGQISSEVPQNLSASRPQDRQFILSSKKLLLSDSGFYLCAWTGQTYNEQFFGPGTRLTVL.

The rearrangement joins TRBV7-3 to TRBJ2-7; maybe TRBD1 (6 bases). Trimming removed 3 bases from V and 7 bases from J, with 16 bases in between. CDR1 is SGHTA and CDR2 is FQGTGA in the germline V gene. This CDR3 has 14 amino acids. CDR3 region: CASSFTGNSGEQYF. In nucleotides, the CDR3 is TGTGCCAGCAGCTTTACAGGGAACTCTGGGGAGCAGTACTTC.

The sample holds one count of this clone. The chain couples TRBV19 to TRBJ2-1; D is ambiguous. Germline lookup yields CDR1 LNHDA and CDR2 SQIVND (reference sequence). Trimming cost V 7 bases and J 2 bases, with 12 bases left between them. This CDR3 has 14 amino acids. The CDR3 sequence: CASTSTAAYNEQFF. CDR3 nucleotides: TGTGCCAGTACCTCGACGGCGGCCTACAATGAGCAGTTCTTC. The variable domain in full, with the rest retrieved from reference TRBV19 and TRBJ2-1, is DGGITQSPKYLFRKEGQNVTLSCEQNLNHDAMYWYRQDPGQGLRLIYYSQIVNDFQKGDIAEGYSVSREKKESFPLTVTSAQKNPTAFYLCASTSTAAYNEQFFGPGTRLTVL.

V gene TRBV7-9 combines with J gene TRBJ2-7; 7 bases map to TRBD1. Looked up from germline, CDR1 is SEHNR and CDR2 is FQNEAQ (reference sequence). The CDR3 length is 14 residues. V dropped 5 bases and J dropped 1; count of bases not matched to a gene: 5. CDR3 DNA sequence: TGTGCCAGCAGCCAGGGACAGCATTCCTACGAGCAGTACTTC. Translation: CASSQGQHSYEQYF.

The V gene is TRBV19, the J gene TRBJ2-1; TRBD2 aligns across 13 bases. CDR3 length: 16 residues. V was pared by 2 bases and J by 6 bases, with 4 bases of the junction left unmatched. Germline V CDR1 and CDR2: LNHDA, SQIVND (reference sequence). The CDR3 loop is CASSIRLAGGGNEQFF. The CDR3 region has the DNA TGTGCCAGTAGTATAAGACTAGCGGGAGGAGGCAATGAGCAGTTCTTC.

This chain connects TRBV29-1 to TRBJ2-3; a weak D match, TRBD1 (5 bases). Per the germline V gene, CDR1 is SQVTM and CDR2 is ANQGSEA. The CDR3 extends over 15 amino acids. V was cut by 4 bases and J by 4 bases, with 18 bases left in between. This CDR3 reads CSVVGQGSGADTQYF. CDR3 bases: TGCAGCGTTGTCGGGCAGGGAAGTGGGGCAGATACGCAGTATTTT.

The chain uses TRBV2 and TRBJ1-3, with D perhaps matching TRBD1 (6 bases). Trimming cost V 7 bases and J 0 bases, with 16 bases left between them. The CDR3 has 16 residues. CDR1 is SNHLY and CDR2 is FYNNEI in the germline V gene. CDR3 amino acids: CASTNPGTPSGNTIYF. The CDR3 nucleotides read TGTGCCAGCACTAATCCTGGGACACCCTCTGGAAACACCATATATTTT.

The genes are TRBV10-3 and TRBJ1-1; possible D gene TRBD1, 6 bases. V was cut by 2 bases and J by 2 bases, with 9 bases left in between. The CDR3 is 14 amino acids. Germline V gene sequence: CDR1 ENHRY, CDR2 SYGVKD. The CDR3 loop is CAISETRGNTEAFF. As DNA, the CDR3 is TGTGCCATCAGTGAGACCAGGGGAAACACTGAAGCTTTCTTT.

The chain carries TRBV5-4 and TRBJ2-3; 10 positions agree with TRBD1. Losses at the gene ends were 4 bases for V and 1 base for J; bases not matched to a gene: 3. The CDR3 is 15 residues long. Per germline, CDR1 SGHNT and CDR2 YYREEE (reference sequence). CDR3 residues: CASSRGTGGTDTQYF. The CDR3 DNA sequence: TGTGCCAGCAGCCGGGGGACAGGGGGCACAGATACGCAGTATTTT. The full variable domain, completed using reference TRBV5-4 and TRBJ2-3, is ETGVTQSPTHLIKTRGQQVTLRCSSQSGHNTVSWYQQALGQGPQFIFQYYREEENGRGNFPPRFSGLQFPNYSSELNVNALELDDSALYLCASSRGTGGTDTQYFGPGTRLTVL.

The chain uses TRBV2 and TRBJ1-5; possibly TRBD1 for D (6 bases). The CDR3 length is 13 residues. The germline V gene encodes CDR1 SNHLY and CDR2 FYNNEI. Trimming stripped 4 bases from V and 3 bases from J, with 7 bases between. CDR3 bases: TGTGCCAGCAGTGGGACAGACAATCAGCCCCAGCATTTT. It encodes CASSGTDNQPQHF. The full variable domain, rest sourced from reference TRBV2 and TRBJ1-5, is EPEVTQTPSHQVTQMGQEVILRCVPISNHLYFYWYRQILGQKVEFLVSFYNNEISEKSEIFDDQFSVERPDGSNFTLKIRSTKLEDSAMYFCASSGTDNQPQHFGDGTRLSIL.

This chain links TRBV9 with TRBJ1-2, with 9 bases identical to TRBD1. Germline CDR1 is SGDLS and CDR2 is YYNGEE. J was trimmed by 5 bases and V by 3 bases; bases with no gene match: 11. The CDR3 consists of 16 residues. The CDR3 spells CASSGGWGQGNYGYTF. The CDR3 DNA is TGTGCCAGCAGCGGGGGATGGGGACAGGGAAATTATGGCTACACCTTC.

The chain employs TRBV2 and TRBJ1-2; 11 positions agree with TRBD1. V gave up 6 bases and J gave up 7 bases; unmatched junction bases: 1. Germline values: CDR1 SNHLY, CDR2 FYNNEI. This CDR3 is built from 12 residues. CDR3 protein: CASRGQGVGYTF. The CDR3 coding sequence is TGTGCCAGCAGGGGACAGGGGGTTGGCTACACCTTC. The variable domain in full, with the rest retrieved from reference TRBV2 and TRBJ1-2, is EPEVTQTPSHQVTQMGQEVILRCVPISNHLYFYWYRQILGQKVEFLVSFYNNEISEKSEIFDDQFSVERPDGSNFTLKIRSTKLEDSAMYFCASRGQGVGYTFGSGTRLTVV.

Notes on this clone: One junction end disagrees with the germline gene, perhaps due to a read error. The chain carries TRBV5-5 and TRBJ1-3; D gene uncertain. The CDR3 is 12 amino acids. Germline V gene data show CDR1 as SGHKS and CDR2 as YYEKEE (reference sequence). The CDR3 nucleotides read TGTGCCAGCAGCTTGAATGGGCGCGCTAGCCATTTT. Protein: CASSLNGRASHF.

The V gene is TRBV18, the J gene TRBJ2-3; TRBD1 matches at 7 bases. V was clipped by 4 bases and J by 6 bases; unmatched bases: 10. The CDR3 contains 15 residues. Germline lookup yields CDR1 KGHSH and CDR2 LQKENI. The CDR3 nucleotides read TGTGCCAGCTCACTCTCCGGGACAGTGGGGGATACGCAGTATTTT. It yields the protein CASSLSGTVGDTQYF.

V gene TRBV5-5 combines with J gene TRBJ1-1; the match to TRBD1 covers 7 bases. This CDR3 is 15 amino acids long. Germline loops: CDR1 SGHKS, CDR2 YYEKEE (reference sequence). Trimming took 0 bases from V and 6 from J; bases not matched to a gene: 8. The CDR3 sequence: CASSLDWDRGSEAFF. The CDR3 coding sequence is TGTGCCAGCAGCTTGGACTGGGACAGAGGCTCTGAAGCTTTCTTT.

The chain carries TRBV29-1 and TRBJ2-3; D is possibly TRBD2 (6 bases). The V end lost 5 bases, the J end lost 3 bases, and 15 bases lay between the germline ends. Germline lookup yields CDR1 SQVTM and CDR2 ANQGSEA. The CDR3 totals 14 residues. The CDR3 region is CSVWRMAGTDTQYF. The DNA for the CDR3 is TGCAGCGTTTGGAGGATGGCGGGGACAGATACGCAGTATTTT.

This clone was picked up one time. The chain is built from TRBV6-5 and TRBJ2-3; 12 nucleotides agree with TRBD2. J was trimmed by 7 bases and V by 4 bases; bases with no gene match: 9. Germline V gene data show CDR1 as MNHEY and CDR2 as SVGAGI. CDR3 length: 16 residues. The CDR3 here is CASSSLAGGLINTQYF. In DNA form, the CDR3 reads TGTGCCAGCAGTTCCCTAGCGGGAGGGCTTATTAATACGCAGTATTTT.

The rearrangement uses TRBV9 and TRBJ2-2; 8 bases align to TRBD1. The CDR3 loop spans 18 amino acids. Germline lookup yields CDR1 SGDLS and CDR2 YYNGEE. With V trimmed by 4 bases and J by 1 base, 12 bases remained unmatched. CDR3 in amino acids: CASSLGPGQEKNTGELFF. As DNA, the CDR3 is TGTGCCAGCAGCCTAGGCCCGGGACAGGAGAAGAACACCGGGGAGCTGTTTTTT.